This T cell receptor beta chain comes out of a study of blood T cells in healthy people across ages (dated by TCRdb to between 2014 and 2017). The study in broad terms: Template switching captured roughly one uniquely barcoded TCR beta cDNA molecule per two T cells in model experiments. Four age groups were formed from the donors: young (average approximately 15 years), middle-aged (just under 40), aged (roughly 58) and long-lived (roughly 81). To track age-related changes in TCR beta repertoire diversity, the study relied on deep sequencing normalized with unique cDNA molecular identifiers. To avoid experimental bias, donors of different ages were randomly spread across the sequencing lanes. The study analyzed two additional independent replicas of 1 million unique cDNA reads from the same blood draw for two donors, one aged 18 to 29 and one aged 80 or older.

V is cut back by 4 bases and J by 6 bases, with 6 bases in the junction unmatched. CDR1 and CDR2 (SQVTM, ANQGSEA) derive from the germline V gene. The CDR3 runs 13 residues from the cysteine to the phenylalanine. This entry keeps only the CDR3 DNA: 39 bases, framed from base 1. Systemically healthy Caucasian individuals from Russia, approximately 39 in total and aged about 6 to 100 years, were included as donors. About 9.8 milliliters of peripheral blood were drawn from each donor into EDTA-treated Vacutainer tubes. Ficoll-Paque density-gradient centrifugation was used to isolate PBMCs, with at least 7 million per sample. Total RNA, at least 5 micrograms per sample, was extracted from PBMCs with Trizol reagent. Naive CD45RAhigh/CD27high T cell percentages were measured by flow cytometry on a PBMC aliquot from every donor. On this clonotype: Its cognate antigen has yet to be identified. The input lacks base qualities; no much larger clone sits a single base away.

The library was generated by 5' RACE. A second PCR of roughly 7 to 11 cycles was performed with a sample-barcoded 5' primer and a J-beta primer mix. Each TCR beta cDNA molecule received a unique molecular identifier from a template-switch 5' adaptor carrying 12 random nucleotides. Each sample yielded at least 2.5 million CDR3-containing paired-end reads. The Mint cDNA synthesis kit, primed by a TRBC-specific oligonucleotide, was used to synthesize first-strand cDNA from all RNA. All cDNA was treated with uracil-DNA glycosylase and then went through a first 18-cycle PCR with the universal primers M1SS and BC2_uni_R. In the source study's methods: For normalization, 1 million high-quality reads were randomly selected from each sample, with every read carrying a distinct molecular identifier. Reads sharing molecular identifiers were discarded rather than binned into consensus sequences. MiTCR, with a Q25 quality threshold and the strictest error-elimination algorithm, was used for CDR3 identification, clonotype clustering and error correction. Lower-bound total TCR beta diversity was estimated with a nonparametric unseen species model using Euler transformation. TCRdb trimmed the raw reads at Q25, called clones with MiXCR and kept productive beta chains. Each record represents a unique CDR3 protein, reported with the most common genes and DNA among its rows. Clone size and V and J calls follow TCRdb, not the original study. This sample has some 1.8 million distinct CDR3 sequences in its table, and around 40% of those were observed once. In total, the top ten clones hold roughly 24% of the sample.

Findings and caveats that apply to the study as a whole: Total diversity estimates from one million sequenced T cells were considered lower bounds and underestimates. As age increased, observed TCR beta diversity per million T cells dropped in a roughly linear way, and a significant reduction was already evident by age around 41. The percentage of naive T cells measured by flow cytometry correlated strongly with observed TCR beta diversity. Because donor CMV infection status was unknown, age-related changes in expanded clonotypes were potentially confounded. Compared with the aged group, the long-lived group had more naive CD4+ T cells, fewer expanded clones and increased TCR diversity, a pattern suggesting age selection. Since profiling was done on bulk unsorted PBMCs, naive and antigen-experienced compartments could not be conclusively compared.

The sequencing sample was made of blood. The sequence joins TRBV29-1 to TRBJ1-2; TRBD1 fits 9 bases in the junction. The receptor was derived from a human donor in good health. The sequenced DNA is TGCAGCGTTGTGAACTGGGACAGGGATGGCTACACCTTC. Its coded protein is CSVVNWDRDGYTF.